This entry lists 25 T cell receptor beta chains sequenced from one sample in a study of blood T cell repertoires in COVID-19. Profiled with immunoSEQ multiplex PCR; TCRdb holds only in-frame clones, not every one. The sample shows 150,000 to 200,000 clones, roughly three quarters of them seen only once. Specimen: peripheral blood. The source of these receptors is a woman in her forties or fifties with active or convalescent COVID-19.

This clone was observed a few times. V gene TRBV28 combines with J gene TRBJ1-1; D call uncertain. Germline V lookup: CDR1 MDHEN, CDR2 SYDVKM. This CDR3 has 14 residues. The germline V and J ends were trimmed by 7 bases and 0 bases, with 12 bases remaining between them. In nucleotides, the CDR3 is TGTGCCAGCACTAAAACCCTCATGAACACTGAAGCTTTCTTT. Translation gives CASTKTLMNTEAFF.

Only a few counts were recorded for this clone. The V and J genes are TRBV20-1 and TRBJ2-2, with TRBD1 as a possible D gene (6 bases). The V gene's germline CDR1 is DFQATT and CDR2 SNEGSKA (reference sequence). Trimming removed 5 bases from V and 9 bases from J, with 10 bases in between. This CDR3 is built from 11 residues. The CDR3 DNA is TGCAGTGCTCCTGACAGGCGGGAGCTGTTTTTT. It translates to CSAPDRRELFF.

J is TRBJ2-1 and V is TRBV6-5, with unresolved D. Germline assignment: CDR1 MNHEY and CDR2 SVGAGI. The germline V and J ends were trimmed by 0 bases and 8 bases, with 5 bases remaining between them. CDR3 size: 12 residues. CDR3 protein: CASSYSLDEQFF. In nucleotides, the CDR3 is TGTGCCAGCAGTTACTCTCTAGATGAGCAGTTCTTC.

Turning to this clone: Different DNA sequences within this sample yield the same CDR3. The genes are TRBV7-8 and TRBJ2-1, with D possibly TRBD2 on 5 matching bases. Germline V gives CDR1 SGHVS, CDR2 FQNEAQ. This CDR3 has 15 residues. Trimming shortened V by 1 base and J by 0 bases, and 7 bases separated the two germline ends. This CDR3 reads CASSLVGGSYNEQFF. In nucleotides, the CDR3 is TGTGCCAGCAGCTTAGTTGGAGGCTCCTACAATGAGCAGTTCTTC.

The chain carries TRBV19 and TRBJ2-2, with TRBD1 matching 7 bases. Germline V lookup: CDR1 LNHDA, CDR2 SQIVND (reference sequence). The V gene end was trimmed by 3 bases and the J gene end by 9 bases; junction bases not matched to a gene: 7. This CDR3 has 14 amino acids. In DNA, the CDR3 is TGTGCCAGTAGTATTACAGGGGTTTTCCGGGAGCTGTTTTTT. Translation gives CASSITGVFRELFF.

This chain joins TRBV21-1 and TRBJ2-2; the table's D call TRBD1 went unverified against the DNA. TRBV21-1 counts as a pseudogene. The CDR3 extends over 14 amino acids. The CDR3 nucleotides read TGTGCCAGCACCCTTGGGGCCCCCACCGGGGAGCTGTTTTTT. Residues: CASTLGAPTGELFF.

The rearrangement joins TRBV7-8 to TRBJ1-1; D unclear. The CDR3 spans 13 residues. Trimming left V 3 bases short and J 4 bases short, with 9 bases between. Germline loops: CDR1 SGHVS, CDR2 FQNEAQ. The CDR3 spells CASSFGPTTEAFF. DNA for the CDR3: TGTGCCAGCAGCTTTGGGCCCACCACTGAAGCTTTCTTT.

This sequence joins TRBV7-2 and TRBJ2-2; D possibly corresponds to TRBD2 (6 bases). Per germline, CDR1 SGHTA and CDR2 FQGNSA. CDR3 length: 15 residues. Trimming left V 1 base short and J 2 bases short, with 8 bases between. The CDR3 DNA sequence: TGTGCCAGCAGCTTAGGGGACTTAAACACCGGGGAGCTGTTTTTT. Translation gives CASSLGDLNTGELFF.

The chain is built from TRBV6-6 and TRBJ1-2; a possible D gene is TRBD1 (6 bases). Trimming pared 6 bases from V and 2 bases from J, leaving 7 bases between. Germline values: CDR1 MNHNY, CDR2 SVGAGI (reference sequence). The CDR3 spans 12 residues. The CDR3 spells CASSQGNYGYTF. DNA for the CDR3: TGTGCCAGCAGCCAGGGGAACTATGGCTACACCTTC.

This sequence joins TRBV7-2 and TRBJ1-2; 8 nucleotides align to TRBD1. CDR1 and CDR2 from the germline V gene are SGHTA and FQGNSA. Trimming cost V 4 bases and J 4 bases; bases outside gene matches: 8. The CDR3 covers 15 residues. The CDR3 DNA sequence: TGTGCCAGCAGCTCCCAGGGGGCGCCCGGCTATGGCTACACCTTC. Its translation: CASSSQGAPGYGYTF.

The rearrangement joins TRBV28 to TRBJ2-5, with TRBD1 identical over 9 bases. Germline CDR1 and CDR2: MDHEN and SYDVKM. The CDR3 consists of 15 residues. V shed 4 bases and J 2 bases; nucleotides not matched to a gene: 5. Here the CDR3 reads CASSSSGTGQETQYF. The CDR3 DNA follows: TGTGCCAGCAGTTCCTCCGGGACAGGGCAAGAGACCCAGTACTTC.

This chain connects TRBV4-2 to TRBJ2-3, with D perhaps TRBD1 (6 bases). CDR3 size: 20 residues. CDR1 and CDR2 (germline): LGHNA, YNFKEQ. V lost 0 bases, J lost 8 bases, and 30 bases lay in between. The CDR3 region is CASSQDSREPRGRGWVTQYF. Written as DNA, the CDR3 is TGTGCCAGCAGCCAAGATTCCAGGGAACCACGGGGTAGGGGGTGGGTTACGCAGTATTTT.

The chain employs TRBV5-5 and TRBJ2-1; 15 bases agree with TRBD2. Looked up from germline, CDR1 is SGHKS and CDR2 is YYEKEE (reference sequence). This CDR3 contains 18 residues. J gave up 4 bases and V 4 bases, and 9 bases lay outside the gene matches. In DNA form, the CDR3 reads TGTGCCAGCAGCCCGGGACTAGCGGGGGGCGTTAGATACAATGAGCAGTTCTTC. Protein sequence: CASSPGLAGGVRYNEQFF.

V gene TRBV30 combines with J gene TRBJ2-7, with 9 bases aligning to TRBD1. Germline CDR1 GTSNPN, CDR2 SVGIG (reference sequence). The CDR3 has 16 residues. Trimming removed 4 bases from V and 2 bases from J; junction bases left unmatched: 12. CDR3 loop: CAWTGTGPQPPYEQYF. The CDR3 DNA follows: TGTGCCTGGACCGGGACAGGGCCCCAGCCACCCTACGAGCAGTACTTC.

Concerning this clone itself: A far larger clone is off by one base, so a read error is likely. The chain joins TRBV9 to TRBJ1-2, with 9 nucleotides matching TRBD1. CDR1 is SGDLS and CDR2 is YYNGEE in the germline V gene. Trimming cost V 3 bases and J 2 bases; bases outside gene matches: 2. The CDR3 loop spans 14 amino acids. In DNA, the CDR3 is TGTGCCAGCAGCGCGGGGACAGGGAACTATGGCTACACCTTC. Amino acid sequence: CASSAGTGNYGYTF. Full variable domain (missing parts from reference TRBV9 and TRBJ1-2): DSGVTQTPKHLITATGQRVTLRCSPRSGDLSVYWYQQSLDQGLQFLIQYYNGEERAKGNILERFSAQQFPDLHSELNLSSLELGDSALYFCASSAGTGNYGYTFGSGTRLTVV.

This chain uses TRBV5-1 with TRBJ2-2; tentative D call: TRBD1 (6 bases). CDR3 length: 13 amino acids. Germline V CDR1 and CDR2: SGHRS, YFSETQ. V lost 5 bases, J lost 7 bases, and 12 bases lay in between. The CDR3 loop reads CASSARGNGELFF. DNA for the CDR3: TGCGCCAGCAGTGCCAGGGGAAACGGGGAGCTGTTTTTT.

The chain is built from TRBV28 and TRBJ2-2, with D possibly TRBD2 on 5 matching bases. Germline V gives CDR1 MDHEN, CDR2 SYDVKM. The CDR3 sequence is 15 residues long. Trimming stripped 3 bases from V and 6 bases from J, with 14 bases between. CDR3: CASSLTTWASGELFF. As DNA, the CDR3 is TGTGCCAGCAGTTTGACTACCTGGGCGTCCGGGGAGCTGTTTTTT.

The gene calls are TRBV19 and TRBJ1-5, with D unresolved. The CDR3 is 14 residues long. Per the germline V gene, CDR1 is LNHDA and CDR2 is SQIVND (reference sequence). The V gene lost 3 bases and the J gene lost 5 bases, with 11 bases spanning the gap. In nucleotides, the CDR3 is TGTGCCAGTAGTATCGTGACACTAGATCAGCCCCAGCATTTT. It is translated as CASSIVTLDQPQHF.

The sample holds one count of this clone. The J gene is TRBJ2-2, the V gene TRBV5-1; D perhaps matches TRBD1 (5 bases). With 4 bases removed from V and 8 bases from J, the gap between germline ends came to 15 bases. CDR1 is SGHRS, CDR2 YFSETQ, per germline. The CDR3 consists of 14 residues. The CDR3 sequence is CASSLIGASGELFF. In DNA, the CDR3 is TGCGCCAGCAGCCTAATAGGGGCTTCGGGGGAGCTGTTTTTT.

Here the CDR3 DNA reads TGTGCCAGCAGCCTAATCCCCGGGGAGGGAATATACTCCGGGGAGCTGTTTTTT. Protein sequence: CASSLIPGEGIYSGELFF. This rearrangement joins TRBV7-2 to TRBJ2-2; 7 nucleotides agree with TRBD2. Germline V CDR1 and CDR2: SGHTA, FQGNSA. The V segment lost 5 bases and the J segment 6 bases; nucleotides outside the gene matches: 18. The length of the CDR3 is 18 residues.

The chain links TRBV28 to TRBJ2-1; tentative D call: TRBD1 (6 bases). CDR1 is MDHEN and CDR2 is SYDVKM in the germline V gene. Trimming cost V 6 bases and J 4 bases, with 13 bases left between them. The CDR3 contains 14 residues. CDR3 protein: CASRSGTPYNEQFF. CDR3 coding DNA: TGTGCCAGCAGATCCGGGACACCTTACAATGAGCAGTTCTTC.

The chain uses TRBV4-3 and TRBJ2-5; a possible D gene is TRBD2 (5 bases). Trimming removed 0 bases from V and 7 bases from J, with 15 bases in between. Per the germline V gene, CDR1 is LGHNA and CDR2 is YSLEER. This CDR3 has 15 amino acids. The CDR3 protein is CASSQDLGVEGTQYF. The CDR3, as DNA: TGCGCCAGCAGCCAAGATCTCGGGGTTGAAGGGACCCAGTACTTC.

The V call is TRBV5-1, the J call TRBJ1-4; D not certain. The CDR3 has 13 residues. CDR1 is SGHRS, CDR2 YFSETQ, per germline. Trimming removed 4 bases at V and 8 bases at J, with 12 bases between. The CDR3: CASSPPGIEKLFF. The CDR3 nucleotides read TGCGCCAGCAGCCCGCCCGGGATCGAAAAACTGTTTTTT. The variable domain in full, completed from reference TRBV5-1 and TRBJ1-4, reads KAGVTQTPRYLIKTRGQQVTLSCSPISGHRSVSWYQQTPGQGLQFLFEYFSETQRNKGNFPGRFSGRQFSNSRSEMNVSTLELGDSALYLCASSPPGIEKLFFGSGTQLSVL.

CDR3 nucleotides: TGTGCCAGCAGTCTCCCGACTCGATACAATGAGCAGTTCTTC. It translates to CASSLPTRYNEQFF. The chain links TRBV3-1 (or the pseudogene TRBV3-2) to TRBJ2-1; D not certain. The CDR3 is made up of 14 amino acids. CDR1 is LGHDT, CDR2 YNNKEL, per germline (reference sequence). Trimming shortened V by 6 bases and J by 4 bases, and 13 bases separated the two germline ends.

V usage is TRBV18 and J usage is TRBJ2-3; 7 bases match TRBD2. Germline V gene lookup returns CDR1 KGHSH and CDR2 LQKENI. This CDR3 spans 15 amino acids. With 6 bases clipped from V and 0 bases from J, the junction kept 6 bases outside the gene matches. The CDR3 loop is CASSPRDYSTDTQYF. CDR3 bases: TGTGCCAGCTCCCCCCGGGACTACAGCACAGATACGCAGTATTTT.